This T cell receptor (beta chain) stems from a study of T-cell memory formation after mild COVID-19. The study, taken as a whole, reports: Second-wave clones peaking on day 37 lacked confirmed SARS-CoV-2 specificity.

This clonotype came up a few times. Antigen: not known. TCRalpha and TCRbeta libraries used 5'RACE with constant-segment primers and UMIs. TCRdb analysed the 5' RACE reads with MiXCR anew, one entry per CDR3 protein. Of approximately 500,000 distinct CDR3 sequences listed, 25% are singletons. The CDR3 contains 13 residues. Germline V gene sequence: CDR1 DFQATT, CDR2 SNEGSKA (reference sequence). The V gene lost 2 bases and the J gene lost 5 bases, with 12 bases spanning the gap. Sequences were obtained from PBMCs or a T cell subset sorted from them (not recorded which). The chain couples TRBV20-1 to TRBJ1-1; D is ambiguous. This TCR came from an adult woman who had mild COVID-19 (a few samples of this study predate the infection). Cell type and time point are not known. The CDR3 loop reads CSARSGGSTEAFF. As DNA, the CDR3 is TGCAGTGCTAGATCCGGTGGGAGTACTGAAGCTTTCTTT.